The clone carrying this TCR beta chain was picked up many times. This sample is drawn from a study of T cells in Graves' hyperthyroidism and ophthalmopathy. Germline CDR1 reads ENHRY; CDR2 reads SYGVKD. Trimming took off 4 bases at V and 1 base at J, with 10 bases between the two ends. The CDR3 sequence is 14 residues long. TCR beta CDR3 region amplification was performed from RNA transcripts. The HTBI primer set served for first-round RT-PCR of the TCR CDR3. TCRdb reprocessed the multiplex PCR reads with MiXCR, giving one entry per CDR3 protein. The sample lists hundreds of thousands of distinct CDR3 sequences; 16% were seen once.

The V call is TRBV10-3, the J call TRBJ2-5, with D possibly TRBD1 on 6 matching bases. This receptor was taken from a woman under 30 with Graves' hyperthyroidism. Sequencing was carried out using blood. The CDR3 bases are TGTGCCATCAGTGTTGGGACACCCCAAGAGACCCAGTACTTC. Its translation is CAISVGTPQETQYF.